The 27 T cell receptor beta chains in this list originate from one sample, sequenced in a study of yellow fever vaccine responses in identical twins (dated by TCRdb to 2017 to 2018). The library relied on RT-PCR. TCRdb names Illumina HiSeq 2500 as the instrument used. TCRdb redid the processing of the public reads, applying fastp at Q25 and MiXCR, and retained in-frame beta chains. Rows are combined by CDR3 protein, so each entry shows the most common genes and DNA. Present in this sample are 2,500 to 3,000 distinct CDR3 sequences, more than 80% of which were seen just once. The ten largest clones capture roughly 1.5% of the sample. The sequencing here drew on T cells from blood (PBMCs), unsorted or a sorted subset (not recorded which), taken before or after yellow fever vaccination (not recorded which). These receptors all stem from a female donor who received the yellow fever vaccine.

The J gene is TRBJ1-5, the V gene TRBV7-9; D call uncertain. V was shortened by 3 bases and J by 0 bases, with 6 bases between the two germline ends. This CDR3 is built from 14 residues. Looked up from germline, CDR1 is SEHNR and CDR2 is FQNEAQ (reference sequence). This CDR3 reads CASSFGNSNQPQHF. The CDR3 DNA sequence: TGTGCCAGCAGCTTTGGGAATAGCAATCAGCCCCAGCATTTT. The variable domain in full, completed from reference TRBV7-9 and TRBJ1-5, reads DTGVSQNPRHKITKRGQNVTFRCDPISEHNRLYWYRQTLGQGPEFLTYFQNEAQLEKSRLLSDRFSAERPKGSFSTLEIQRTEQGDSAMYLCASSFGNSNQPQHFGDGTRLSIL.

The chain has TRBV7-1 and TRBJ2-4; a possible D gene is TRBD2 (6 bases). TRBV7-1 is noted as an ORF with a role that remains uncertain. This CDR3 has 15 residues. Trimming removed 3 bases at V and 1 base at J, with 10 bases between. CDR3 amino acids: CASSSGLGAKNIQYF. In DNA form, the CDR3 reads TGTGCCAGCAGCTCGGGACTTGGGGCCAAAAACATTCAGTACTTC.

The V call is TRBV6-5, the J call TRBJ2-5; D tentatively fits TRBD1 or TRBD2 (6 bases each). CDR1 is MNHEY and CDR2 is SVGAGI in the germline V gene. V lost 0 bases and J 4 bases, leaving 15 bases between the germline ends. The CDR3 runs to 16 residues. The chain's CDR3 is CASSYSKGGGLETQYF. CDR3 nucleotide sequence: TGTGCCAGCAGTTACTCGAAAGGAGGGGGTTTAGAGACCCAGTACTTC.

The V gene is TRBV12-3 or TRBV12-4, the J gene TRBJ2-2; no definite D call. The CDR3 spans 12 residues. The ends were cut back, 6 bases at V and 8 bases at J, with 10 bases in the middle. This CDR3 is CASSPRVGELFF. The CDR3 coding sequence is TGTGCCAGCAGCCCTCGTGTGGGGGAGCTGTTTTTT.

The genes are TRBV15 and TRBJ2-1; 8 nucleotides match TRBD1. Trimming at V came to 4 bases and at J to 8 bases, leaving 7 bases not matched to a gene. This CDR3 spans 14 amino acids. CDR1 is LNHNV and CDR2 is YYDKDF in the germline V gene (reference sequence). CDR3 in amino acids: CATSITGQGDEQFF. The CDR3 nucleotides read TGTGCCACCAGCATCACAGGACAGGGCGATGAGCAGTTCTTC.

V gene TRBV4-1 combines with J gene TRBJ1-2; D gene unclear. Deletions cut 0 bases from V and 7 bases from J, with 12 bases between. Germline V CDR1 and CDR2: MGHRA, YSYEKL. The CDR3 contains 14 residues. CDR3 nucleotides: TGCGCCAGCAGCCAAGAGCCGGGAAACGGTGGCTACACCTTC. It encodes CASSQEPGNGGYTF.

The chain employs TRBV29-1 and TRBJ2-1, with D perhaps matching TRBD1 (5 bases). V lost 6 bases and J 0 bases, leaving 15 bases between the germline ends. The CDR3 is 15 amino acids. Germline CDR1 reads SQVTM; CDR2 reads ANQGSEA. CDR3 sequence (DNA): TGCAGCGTCCCCATTGGGGCAGTCTCCTACAATGAGCAGTTCTTC. This translates into CSVPIGAVSYNEQFF.

The CDR3 DNA reads TGCGCCAGCAGCCCCGCAGGATTCACTGAAGCTTTCTTT. Protein product: CASSPAGFTEAFF. The rearrangement links TRBV5-1 to TRBJ1-1; no firm D call. Per the germline V gene, CDR1 is SGHRS and CDR2 is YFSETQ. Trimming left V 4 bases short and J 4 bases short, with 11 bases between. This CDR3 is built from 13 residues.

A single count supports this clonotype. The V and J genes are TRBV5-8 and TRBJ1-6; D unresolved. This CDR3 region has 13 residues. Germline loops: CDR1 SGHTS, CDR2 YDEGEE. Trimming removed 0 bases from V and 13 bases from J, with 11 bases in between. The CDR3 loop reads CASSLDEGRPLHF. CDR3 nucleotide sequence: TGTGCCAGCAGCTTGGATGAAGGCAGGCCCCTCCACTTT.

This clonotype showed up just once. V and J are TRBV11-3 and TRBJ2-7; TRBD2 matches 7 bases. Germline V gene sequence: CDR1 SGHNT, CDR2 YENEEA. The CDR3 has 15 residues. V was pared by 0 bases and J by 2 bases, with 4 bases of the junction left unmatched. The CDR3 nucleotides are TGTGCCAGCAGCTTAGAGGAGGGAGGGCCCTACGAGCAGTACTTC. This sequence encodes CASSLEEGGPYEQYF.

The rearrangement uses TRBV20-1 and TRBJ2-1; unclear D gene. This CDR3 has 17 residues. The V end lost 1 base, the J end lost 0 bases, and 16 bases lay between the germline ends. Germline CDR1 is DFQATT and CDR2 is SNEGSKA (reference sequence). The CDR3 here is CSARVSGVASSYNEQFF. The CDR3 DNA reads as TGCAGTGCTAGAGTTTCTGGGGTAGCAAGCTCCTACAATGAGCAGTTCTTC.

The chain carries TRBV11-3 and TRBJ2-2, with a tentative D call TRBD1 (6 bases). The V gene's germline CDR1 is SGHNT and CDR2 YENEEA. The ends were cut back, 7 bases at V and 5 bases at J, with 20 bases in the middle. The CDR3 is made up of 16 amino acids. The CDR3 loop is CASTHDPGQLTGELFF. DNA of the CDR3: TGTGCCAGCACGCACGATCCGGGACAATTGACCGGGGAGCTGTTTTTT. The full variable domain, with the rest looked up from reference TRBV11-3 and TRBJ2-2, is EAGVVQSPRYKIIEKKQPVAFWCNPISGHNTLYWYLQNLGQGPELLIRYENEEAVDDSQLPKDRFSAERLKGVDSTLKIQPAELGDSAVYLCASTHDPGQLTGELFFGEGSRLTVL.

This chain joins TRBV2 and TRBJ2-7; D possibly corresponds to TRBD2 (5 bases). The V end was cut by 5 bases, the J end by 1 base, with 9 bases between. CDR1 is SNHLY, CDR2 FYNNEI, per germline. This CDR3 is 13 amino acids long. CDR3 sequence: CASSTGTSYEQYF. The CDR3 DNA sequence: TGTGCCAGCAGTACGGGAACTTCCTACGAGCAGTACTTC. Supplemented by reference TRBV2 and TRBJ2-7, the full variable domain reads EPEVTQTPSHQVTQMGQEVILRCVPISNHLYFYWYRQILGQKVEFLVSFYNNEISEKSEIFDDQFSVERPDGSNFTLKIRSTKLEDSAMYFCASSTGTSYEQYFGPGTRLTVT.

CDR3 sequence: CATTLRGANEQFF. CDR3 bases: TGTGCCACCACCCTTCGCGGCGCCAATGAGCAGTTCTTC. The chain is built from TRBV15 and TRBJ2-1; D not resolved. Germline CDR1 reads LNHNV; CDR2 reads YYDKDF (reference sequence). V lost 7 bases to trimming and J lost 6 bases, with 13 bases between them. There are 13 residues in the CDR3.

V is TRBV7-8 and J is TRBJ2-5, with 7 positions matching TRBD1. CDR1 SGHVS and CDR2 FQNEAQ come from the germline V gene. Germline trimming cut 2 bases from V and 1 base from J; bases unmatched to any gene: 4. The CDR3 consists of 15 residues. The chain's CDR3 is CASSLPRDSQETQYF. In DNA form, the CDR3 reads TGTGCCAGCAGCTTACCAAGGGACAGCCAAGAGACCCAGTACTTC.

J is TRBJ2-2 and V is TRBV5-1; 9 bases map to TRBD2. This CDR3 comprises 15 residues. Germline CDR1 is SGHRS and CDR2 is YFSETQ. With 3 bases clipped from V and 7 bases from J, the junction kept 7 bases outside the gene matches. The CDR3 here is CASSSDPSGIGELFF. The CDR3 coding sequence is TGCGCCAGCAGCTCAGACCCTAGCGGGATCGGGGAGCTGTTTTTT.

The genes are TRBV10-3 and TRBJ2-2; D possibly matches TRBD1 or TRBD2 (5 bases each). Germline CDR1 is ENHRY and CDR2 is SYGVKD. The CDR3 sequence is 15 residues long. Trimming took 6 bases from V and 2 from J, leaving 13 bases between them. The CDR3 DNA reads TGTGCCATCAGCTCCGGGACCGCAAACACCGGGGAGCTGTTTTTT. Amino acid sequence: CAISSGTANTGELFF.

The gene calls are TRBV5-1 and TRBJ2-1; no definite D call. The CDR3 totals 14 residues. V dropped 1 base and J dropped 5 bases, with 10 bases sitting between them. Germline V gives CDR1 SGHRS, CDR2 YFSETQ. The CDR3 DNA reads TGCGCCAGCAGCTTGTACCCGGGCAACAATGAGCAGTTCTTC. Encoded protein: CASSLYPGNNEQFF.

The chain has TRBV11-2 and TRBJ2-2; maybe TRBD2 (6 bases). Germline V lookup: CDR1 SGHAT, CDR2 FQNNGV. The CDR3 is 15 residues long. The V gene lost 4 bases and the J gene lost 7 bases, with 16 bases spanning the gap. For the CDR3, the DNA is TGTGCCAGCAGCTCGCCTGCGTCGGGGGTCGGGGAGCTGTTTTTT. Encoded protein: CASSSPASGVGELFF.

This rearrangement joins TRBV11-3 to TRBJ2-1; D might be TRBD1 or TRBD2, each matching 5 bases. CDR1 and CDR2 (germline): SGHNT, YENEEA. CDR3 length: 14 amino acids. The V gene lost 8 bases and the J gene lost 9 bases, with 20 bases spanning the gap. CDR3 bases: TGTGCCAGCGGACGGGACCCCCCGCGTGGTGAGCAGTTCTTC. It codes for CASGRDPPRGEQFF.

This clonotype has just one count. The rearrangement links TRBV5-1 to TRBJ2-1; D ambiguous. Germline V gene lookup returns CDR1 SGHRS and CDR2 YFSETQ. CDR3 length equals 16 residues. V was shortened by 0 bases and J by 9 bases, with 19 bases between the two germline ends. CDR3 in DNA: TGCGCCAGCAGCTTGGTTGGGCAGGTCGCTAAGGGTGAGCAGTTCTTC. It encodes CASSLVGQVAKGEQFF.

CDR3 region: CSAKMIEGTEAFF. The CDR3, as DNA: TGCAGCGCCAAAATGATTGAGGGAACTGAAGCTTTCTTT. The rearrangement links TRBV29-1 to TRBJ1-1, with D unresolved. CDR1 and CDR2 from the germline V gene are SQVTM and ANQGSEA. The ends were cut back, 7 bases at V and 5 bases at J, with 17 bases in the middle. This CDR3 spans 13 amino acids.

The chain has TRBV2 and TRBJ2-7, with D maybe TRBD2 (6 bases). Germline assignment: CDR1 SNHLY and CDR2 FYNNEI. V gave up 8 bases and J gave up 2 bases, with 13 bases separating them. The CDR3 extends over 13 amino acids. The CDR3 sequence is CASHGDLAYEQYF. As DNA, the CDR3 is TGTGCCAGCCATGGGGACTTAGCCTACGAGCAGTACTTC.

V gene TRBV13 combines with J gene TRBJ2-2; 7 bases agree with TRBD1. The V gene's germline CDR1 is PRHDT and CDR2 FYEKMQ (reference sequence). This CDR3 is 14 amino acids long. The V and J ends lost 8 bases and 0 bases, in that order; junction bases with no gene match: 3. The CDR3 protein is CASRGQANTGELFF. DNA for the CDR3: TGTGCCAGCCGCGGACAGGCGAACACCGGGGAGCTGTTTTTT.

This rearrangement joins TRBV7-3 to TRBJ2-5; D is ambiguous. The V end lost 2 bases, the J end lost 1 base, and 5 bases lay between the germline ends. This CDR3 spans 13 amino acids. Germline assignment: CDR1 SGHTA and CDR2 FQGTGA. The CDR3 region is CASSLGPQETQYF. CDR3 DNA sequence: TGTGCCAGCAGCTTAGGCCCCCAAGAGACCCAGTACTTC.

J is TRBJ2-5 and V is TRBV7-7, with 9 bases identical to TRBD2. The length of the CDR3 is 15 residues. V trimming: 6 bases; J trimming: 0 bases; junction bases outside the gene matches: 5. Germline CDR1 is SSHAT and CDR2 is FNYEAQ (reference sequence). Here the CDR3 reads CASSKRLADQETQYF. Here the CDR3 DNA reads TGTGCCAGCAGTAAACGACTAGCGGACCAAGAGACCCAGTACTTC.

V gene TRBV11-1 combines with J gene TRBJ2-5, with D possibly matching TRBD2 (5 bases). The CDR3 is 15 amino acids. The ends were cut back, 1 base at V and 2 bases at J, with 11 bases in the middle. Germline V gene sequence: CDR1 SGHAT, CDR2 FQDESV (reference sequence). The CDR3 DNA follows: TGTGCCAGCAGCTTAGGCATTAGCGATCAAGAGACCCAGTACTTC. Translated, it gives CASSLGISDQETQYF.